This T cell receptor (beta chain) was profiled in a study of blood T cell repertoires in COVID-19. TCRdb's copy holds only in-frame clones and misses some; the assay was immunoSEQ multiplex PCR. The sample shows 110,000 to 150,000 clones, 65% to 90% of them seen only once. The CDR3 is 15 amino acids. Germline V gives CDR1 MNHEY, CDR2 SVGEGT. With 4 bases clipped from V and 1 base from J, the junction kept 4 bases outside the gene matches. The clonotype was recovered from a man in his fifties with acute or convalescent COVID-19. Sequencing input: peripheral blood. The V call is TRBV6-2 or TRBV6-3, the J call TRBJ2-1; 7 bases match TRBD2. This chain's CDR3 is CASSFASGSYNEQFF. DNA of the CDR3: TGTGCCAGCAGTTTCGCTAGCGGTTCCTACAATGAGCAGTTCTTC.